Listed below are T cell receptor beta chains from one sample, sequenced in a study of CD8+ T cells in alopecia areata. TCRdb's table, derived via immunoSEQ multiplex PCR, lists solely in-frame clones and lacks some. The data contain around 290,000 clones, roughly 50% of them singletons. The specimen was CD4+ T cells sorted from blood, collected at week 24, from a patient treated with tofacitinib. The receptors were gathered from a human donor with alopecia areata. Both conserved end residues are part of each CDR3. The order of the fields is CDR3 DNA, CDR3 protein, clone size, V gene, J gene, D gene. A D gene is named only where the DNA matches it firmly. Only some rows state a clone size, as once, few, many or a class for expanded clones.

TGTGCCTGGAGTGTAGGAGAGGTCTTAGGGGCCAACGTCCTGACTTTC	CAWSVGEVLGANVLTF	.	TRBV30	TRBJ2-6	.
TGCAGCGTTGAGAGGTCCCCTCCAGATACGCAGTATTTT	CSVERSPPDTQYF	.	TRBV29-1	TRBJ2-3	.
TGTGCCAGCAGTGAATCCGGCGTAGTAGGGTCGGATACGCAGTATTTT	CASSESGVVGSDTQYF	few	TRBV25-1	TRBJ2-3	.
TGTGCCAGCAGCTTAGACAGGGGAAGTAATTCACCCCTCCACTTT	CASSLDRGSNSPLHF	.	TRBV7-6	TRBJ1-6	TRBD1
TGTGCCAGCAGCGTAGGACAGCCAAGGACCTACGACGAGCAGTACTTC	CASSVGQPRTYDEQYF	.	TRBV9	TRBJ2-7	.
TGTGCCAGCAGTACTACAGCCTACGAGCAGTACTTC	CASSTTAYEQYF	once	TRBV6-6	TRBJ2-7	.
TGTGCCAGCGCGGGACTGGATGGGGCCAACGTCCTGACTTTC	CASAGLDGANVLTF	once	TRBV25-1	TRBJ2-6	.
TGTGCCAGCAGCCCCGGGAGAGTAACTAATGAAAAACTGTTTTTT	CASSPGRVTNEKLFF	.	TRBV7-9	TRBJ1-4	.
TGTGCCAGCAGTTTGCCCGGGACAGGGCTGACCTACGAGCAGTACTTC	CASSLPGTGLTYEQYF	.	TRBV27	TRBJ2-7	TRBD1
TGTGCCAGCAGCTTACAGCCAGGGGCGGACTATGGCTACACCTTC	CASSLQPGADYGYTF	.	TRBV5-4	TRBJ1-2	.
TGTGCCAGCAGCGAGAGGACTGGGGCCAACGTCCTGACTTTC	CASSERTGANVLTF	few	TRBV2	TRBJ2-6	.
TGCAGTGCTATGGGGGACCAGCCCCAGCATTTT	CSAMGDQPQHF	.	TRBV20-1	TRBJ1-5	.
TGTGCCTGGAGTCCCCCGGGGACCTACAATGAGCAGTTCTTC	CAWSPPGTYNEQFF	.	TRBV30	TRBJ2-1	.
TGCGCCAGCAGCAGGGAAGGGGAACTGTTTTTT	CASSREGELFF	.	TRBV5-1	TRBJ1-4	.
TGTGCCAGCAGCCAAGCTAGCGGGGGGGTCTACGAGCAGTACTTC	CASSQASGGVYEQYF	.	TRBV28	TRBJ2-7	TRBD2
TGTGCCAGCAGTTACTCTACGGGGAGGAATGAGCAGTTCTTC	CASSYSTGRNEQFF	.	TRBV6-5	TRBJ2-1	.
TGTGCCAGCAGCCCCGGGACAGGGAATCAGCCCCAGCATTTT	CASSPGTGNQPQHF	.	TRBV7-3	TRBJ1-5	TRBD1
TGTGCCAGCAGTGGTCTAGGCAGGGCCCAAGAGACCCAGTACTTC	CASSGLGRAQETQYF	few	TRBV2	TRBJ2-5	.
TGTGCCACCAGCAGCGGGGTTAGCACAGATACGCAGTATTTT	CATSSGVSTDTQYF	.	TRBV15	TRBJ2-3	.
TGTGCCAGCAGCTTACCCCAAGACGAATATGGCTACACCTTC	CASSLPQDEYGYTF	.	TRBV7-9	TRBJ1-2	.
TGTGCCATCAGTGAGTCGAAAGCTAGCGGCTACGAGCAGTACTTC	CAISESKASGYEQYF	.	TRBV10-3	TRBJ2-7	TRBD2
TGTGCCAGCAGCCGTACGCCACCGCGGGGAGGGGGAGATACGCAGTATTTT	CASSRTPPRGGGDTQYF	.	TRBV27	TRBJ2-3	.
TGTGCCAGCAGCTTAAAGGGGTGGTTGGATGAGCAGTTCTTC	CASSLKGWLDEQFF	few	TRBV7-9	TRBJ2-1	.
TGTGCCAGCAGTCCATTGGACAGGAACACCGGGGAGCTGTTTTTT	CASSPLDRNTGELFF	.	TRBV28	TRBJ2-2	.
TGTGCCAGCAGTGGGATTCTCGGAAAGTACACTGAAGCTTTCTTT	CASSGILGKYTEAFF	once	TRBV25-1	TRBJ1-1	.
TGCAGTGGGGGCTGGCGGGACTCGGCAGATACGCAGTATTTT	CSGGWRDSADTQYF	.	TRBV29-1	TRBJ2-3	.
TGCGCCAGCAGCTTGGGTCTCCGGGACAGGGGACGCGAGCAGTACTTC	CASSLGLRDRGREQYF	.	TRBV5-1	TRBJ2-7	TRBD1
TGTGCCAGCTCATCACAGGGATCCCAGCCCCAGCATTTT	CASSSQGSQPQHF	.	TRBV18	TRBJ1-5	.
TGTGCCAGCAGTGATATTGAAAAACTGTTTTTT	CASSDIEKLFF	.	TRBV25-1	TRBJ1-4	.
TGTGCCAGCAGCTTTTCACAGGTGTCCTACAATGAGCAGTTCTTC	CASSFSQVSYNEQFF	.	TRBV5-4	TRBJ2-1	.
TGTGCCTGGGGGACAGTCGGAGGTGGCTACACCTTC	CAWGTVGGGYTF	.	TRBV30	TRBJ1-2	TRBD1
TGTGCCAGCAGCTTAGGGCGGGTCTCCTACAATGAGCAGTTCTTC	CASSLGRVSYNEQFF	few	TRBV7-3	TRBJ2-1	.
TGTGCCAGCAGGGCTGGGGCCAACGTCCTGACTTTC	CASRAGANVLTF	.	TRBV6-5	TRBJ2-6	.
TGTGCCAGCCGCCTGACAGGGAATGAGCAGTTCTTC	CASRLTGNEQFF	.	TRBV25-1	TRBJ2-1	TRBD1
TGCAGCGTTCTCGGGTGGGCCTACAATGAGCAGTTCTTC	CSVLGWAYNEQFF	.	TRBV29-1	TRBJ2-1	.
TGTGCCTGGAGTGCCGGGACAGGCTTGAATCAGCCCCAGCATTTT	CAWSAGTGLNQPQHF	.	TRBV30	TRBJ1-5	TRBD1
TGTGCCAGCAGTGAATCACTGGCTAACTATGGCTACACCTTC	CASSESLANYGYTF	once	TRBV25-1	TRBJ1-2	.
TGTGCCAGTAGTGCCCGGGACAGCACCTATGGCTACACCTTC	CASSARDSTYGYTF	few	TRBV19	TRBJ1-2	TRBD1
TGTGCCAGCACCGCCGACAGGGGGCGGCAGCCCCAGCATTTT	CASTADRGRQPQHF	.	TRBV2	TRBJ1-5	TRBD1
TGTGCCAGCAGCTTCCCCTACGAGCAGTACTTC	CASSFPYEQYF	.	TRBV2	TRBJ2-7	.
TGTGCCAGCAGCGTAGCTCCGGCAGGTAGCACTGGAAACACCATATATTTT	CASSVAPAGSTGNTIYF	.	TRBV9	TRBJ1-3	.
TGTGCCAGCAGCTTAATACTAGCGGCCAATGAGCAGTTCTTC	CASSLILAANEQFF	.	TRBV7-9	TRBJ2-1	TRBD2
TGTGCCAGCAGATCGCAGGACAACTATGGCTACACCTTC	CASRSQDNYGYTF	.	TRBV5-4	TRBJ1-2	.
TGTGCCAGTAGTACCATATCTGCTCATGAAAAACTGTTTTTT	CASSTISAHEKLFF	.	TRBV19	TRBJ1-4	.
TGCAGCGTTCAAAGCCCTGGCACAGATACGCAGTATTTT	CSVQSPGTDTQYF	.	TRBV29-1	TRBJ2-3	.
TGTGCAGATGGAAAGAACACTGAAGCTTTCTTT	CADGKNTEAFF	.	TRBV30	TRBJ1-1	.
TGTGCCATCGGGACTGGCACAGATACGCAGTATTTT	CAIGTGTDTQYF	many	TRBV10-3	TRBJ2-3	.